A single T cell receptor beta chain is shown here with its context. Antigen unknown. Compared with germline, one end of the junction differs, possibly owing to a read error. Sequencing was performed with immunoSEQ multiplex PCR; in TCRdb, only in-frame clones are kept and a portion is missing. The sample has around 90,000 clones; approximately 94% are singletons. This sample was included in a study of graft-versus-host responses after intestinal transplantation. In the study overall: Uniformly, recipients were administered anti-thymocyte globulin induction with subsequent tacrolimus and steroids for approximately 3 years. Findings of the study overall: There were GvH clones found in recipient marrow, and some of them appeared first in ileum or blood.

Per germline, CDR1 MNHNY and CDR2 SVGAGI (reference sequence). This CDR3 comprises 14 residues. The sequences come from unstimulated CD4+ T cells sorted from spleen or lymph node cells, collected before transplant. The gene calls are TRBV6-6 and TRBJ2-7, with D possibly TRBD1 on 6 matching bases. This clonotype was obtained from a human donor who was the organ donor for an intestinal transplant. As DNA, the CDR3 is TGTGCTAGCAGTACACACCTCCCCGGACAGGAGCAGTACTTC. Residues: CASSTHLPGQEQYF.